This T cell receptor beta chain appears in the sequencing data of a study of T cells in Graves' hyperthyroidism and ophthalmopathy. Points from the study as a whole: Blood held most thyroid clonotypes expanded above 0.001 frequency.

The V and J ends lost 4 bases and 3 bases respectively, with 17 bases between them. The CDR3 extends over 15 amino acids. Germline V gene data show CDR1 as SGHKS and CDR2 as YYEKEE (reference sequence). This clonotype occurred many times. The antigen is unknown. Each diagnosis was grounded in clinical symptoms, serum thyroxine and TRAb, thyroid ultrasound, and orbital computed tomography. The investigators amplified TCR beta CDR3 regions from RNA transcripts. First-round RT-PCR with HTBI primers amplified the TCR CDR3 region. TCRdb re-called the multiplex PCR reads through MiXCR, storing one row per CDR3 protein. The sample includes 450,000 to 550,000 distinct CDR3 sequences, roughly a quarter of them seen just once.

This chain links TRBV5-5 with TRBJ2-7; D may be TRBD2 (5 bases). The sequencing input was blood. The sequence derives from a young woman with Graves' ophthalmopathy. The CDR3 nucleotides read TGTGCCAGCAGCCCGGCCCCGGAGGCAATCTACGAGCAGTACTTC. Amino acids: CASSPAPEAIYEQYF. Based on the CDR3 plus reference TRBV5-5 and TRBJ2-7, the full variable domain is DAGVTQSPTHLIKTRGQQVTLRCSPISGHKSVSWYQQVLGQGPQFIFQYYEKEERGRGNFPDRFSARQFPNYSSELNVNALLLGDSALYLCASSPAPEAIYEQYFGPGTRLTVT.